These 7 T cell receptor beta chains share one sample of origin, sequenced in a study of OX40 agonist ivuxolimab in advanced cancers. Libraries were built with the immunoSEQ multiplex PCR assay. TCRdb obtained this table from immuneACCESS and retained in-frame rearrangements with V and J assigned. These tables miss some clones; where compared with another copy, unresolved V genes account for less than half of the shortfall, and the remainder is unexplained. Within this sample are some 35,000 clones, with about 82% of them counted one time only. Approximately 37% of the sample is in the top ten clones. This sample comprised CD4+ or CD8+ T cells sorted from blood, obtained in a trial of the OX40 agonist ivuxolimab. These receptors originate from an adult with an advanced solid tumor such as melanoma, head and neck, liver or kidney cancer.

This chain links TRBV18 with TRBJ2-1; 7 bases fit TRBD1. Germline assignment: CDR1 KGHSH and CDR2 LQKENI. This CDR3 region has 15 residues. J lost 0 bases, V lost 4 bases, and 3 bases had no gene match. CDR3 in amino acids: CASSQGATSYNEQFF. CDR3 in DNA: TGTGCCAGCTCACAGGGGGCCACCTCCTACAATGAGCAGTTCTTC. Together with reference TRBV18 and TRBJ2-1, the CDR3 gives the full variable domain: NAGVMQNPRHLVRRRGQEARLRCSPMKGHSHVYWYRQLPEEGLKFMVYLQKENIIDESGMPKERFSAEFPKEGPSILRIQQVVRGDSAAYFCASSQGATSYNEQFFGPGTRLTVL.

This rearrangement joins TRBV5-5 to TRBJ2-7; 7 nucleotides agree with TRBD1. V lost 4 bases to trimming and J lost 7 bases; unmatched junction nucleotides: 14. From germline, CDR1 is SGHKS and CDR2 YYEKEE (reference sequence). The CDR3 sequence is 15 residues long. The CDR3 is CASSGRQGTTQEQYF. For the CDR3, the DNA is TGTGCCAGCAGCGGACGACAGGGCACCACGCAGGAGCAGTACTTC. Full variable domain (remainder filled in from reference TRBV5-5 and TRBJ2-7): DAGVTQSPTHLIKTRGQQVTLRCSPISGHKSVSWYQQVLGQGPQFIFQYYEKEERGRGNFPDRFSARQFPNYSSELNVNALLLGDSALYLCASSGRQGTTQEQYFGPGTRLTVT.

The rearrangement joins TRBV6-5 to TRBJ1-3; D perhaps matches TRBD1 (5 bases). Germline CDR1 is MNHEY and CDR2 is SVGAGI. The ends were cut back, 2 bases at V and 0 bases at J, with 8 bases in the middle. The CDR3 has 15 amino acids. CDR3 residues: CASSYGGNSGNTIYF. The CDR3 nucleotides are TGTGCCAGCAGTTACGGGGGGAACTCTGGAAACACCATATATTTT.

CDR3 DNA: TGTGCCAGCAGTTTGACAGGCCTACGGACAGATACGCAGTATTTT. Translated: CASSLTGLRTDTQYF. The chain recombines TRBV27 with TRBJ2-3, with a weak D call TRBD1 (6 bases). The germline V and J ends were trimmed by 3 bases and 3 bases, with 13 bases remaining between them. Germline CDR1 and CDR2: MNHEY and SMNVEV (reference sequence). The CDR3 contains 15 residues.

The chain employs TRBV7-9 and TRBJ2-1; TRBD2 matches 13 bases. Trimming at V came to 6 bases and at J to 10 bases, leaving 12 bases not matched to a gene. The CDR3 consists of 16 residues. In germline, CDR1 is SEHNR, CDR2 FQNEAQ (reference sequence). The CDR3 nucleotides are TGTGCCAGCAGTTATCGGACTAGCGGGAGATTGGACGAGCAGTTCTTC. Residues: CASSYRTSGRLDEQFF.

This clone was observed a handful of times. V and J are TRBV19 and TRBJ1-4; 9 bases map to TRBD1. Germline assignment: CDR1 LNHDA and CDR2 SQIVND (reference sequence). The V segment lost 7 bases and the J segment 1 base; nucleotides outside the gene matches: 13. The CDR3 covers 18 residues. The DNA for the CDR3 is TGTGCCAGTACCCCTGGACAGGGGTTCGACGGAACTAATGAAAAACTGTTTTTT. Its protein product is CASTPGQGFDGTNEKLFF.

The J gene is TRBJ1-4, the V gene TRBV2, with a tentative D call TRBD1 (5 bases). Germline loops: CDR1 SNHLY, CDR2 FYNNEI. V lost 6 bases and J 4 bases, leaving 12 bases between the germline ends. The CDR3 runs 14 residues. CDR3 protein: CASRAGTGNEKLFF. For the CDR3, the DNA is TGTGCCAGCAGAGCCGGGACGGGTAATGAAAAACTGTTTTTT.